These 27 T cell receptor beta chains share one sample of origin, sequenced in a study of blood T cell repertoires in COVID-19. Measured with immunoSEQ multiplex PCR; TCRdb has only the in-frame clones, and not every one. The repertoire holds 250,000 to 350,000 clones, with approximately 85% as singletons. Material: peripheral blood. These receptors came from a human donor with COVID-19, enrolled during active disease. The donor label of this sample is uncertain.

This sequence joins TRBV6-6 and TRBJ1-1, with a possible D match to TRBD1 (5 bases). The V end lost 4 bases, the J end lost 0 bases, and 6 bases lay between the germline ends. The germline CDR1 and CDR2 sequences are MNHNY and SVGAGI (reference sequence). The CDR3 loop spans 13 amino acids. The CDR3 bases are TGTGCCAGCAGTTGGGGCATGAACACTGAAGCTTTCTTT. Protein product: CASSWGMNTEAFF.

The chain links TRBV28 to TRBJ1-6, with unresolved D. Germline V gene data show CDR1 as MDHEN and CDR2 as SYDVKM. There are 18 residues in the CDR3. V dropped 3 bases and J dropped 14 bases, with 29 bases sitting between them. The CDR3 nucleotides read TGTGCCAGCAGTTTTTATGCCTCTTTCTCCACAGCTACAGTAACCCTCCACTTT. Translation gives CASSFYASFSTATVTLHF. Full variable domain (outside the CDR3, taken from reference TRBV28 and TRBJ1-6): DVKVTQSSRYLVKRTGEKVFLECVQDMDHENMFWYRQDPGLGLRLIYFSYDVKMKEKGDIPEGYSVSREKKERFSLILESASTNQTSMYLCASSFYASFSTATVTLHFGNGTRLTVT.

The chain carries TRBV11-2 and TRBJ2-7; 8 bases are shared with TRBD2. Germline V lookup: CDR1 SGHAT, CDR2 FQNNGV. The CDR3 sequence is 16 residues long. The junction had 12 bases not matched to a gene; V was cut back by 3 bases and J by 5 bases. This CDR3 reads CASSFRPGLVRDEQYF. In nucleotides, the CDR3 is TGTGCCAGCAGCTTCCGACCGGGACTAGTGCGGGACGAGCAGTACTTC.

V is TRBV7-2 and J is TRBJ2-5; 9 positions match TRBD1. Per the germline V gene, CDR1 is SGHTA and CDR2 is FQGNSA. The V segment lost 5 bases and the J segment 4 bases; nucleotides outside the gene matches: 5. This CDR3 has 14 residues. CDR3 loop: CASSQDRGPETQYF. The CDR3 coding sequence is TGTGCCAGCAGCCAGGACAGGGGCCCAGAGACCCAGTACTTC.

The chain combines TRBV28 with TRBJ2-1; 11 nucleotides line up with TRBD2. The CDR3 is 20 residues long. The germline V gene encodes CDR1 MDHEN and CDR2 SYDVKM. The V segment lost 4 bases and the J segment 4 bases; nucleotides outside the gene matches: 18. CDR3 sequence reads: CASSSPPLAGGIGGYNEQFF. The CDR3 DNA is TGTGCCAGCAGTTCCCCCCCTCTAGCGGGAGGCATCGGGGGATACAATGAGCAGTTCTTC.

The chain carries TRBV5-8 and TRBJ2-1; a weak D match, TRBD1 (5 bases). The CDR3 has 14 residues. Deletions cut 7 bases from V and 5 bases from J, with 16 bases between. Germline V CDR1 and CDR2: SGHTS, YDEGEE. The CDR3 DNA sequence: TGTGCCAGCCGCCGAAGGGGCCTAAACAATGAGCAGTTCTTC. Its translation: CASRRRGLNNEQFF.

The rearrangement joins TRBV30 to TRBJ1-3; D is possibly TRBD1 (5 bases). The CDR3 is 17 amino acids. V was clipped by 2 bases and J by 2 bases, with 19 bases between them. Germline CDR1 is GTSNPN and CDR2 is SVGIG (reference sequence). The CDR3 is CAWSPRLRGTAGNTIYF. CDR3 coding DNA: TGTGCCTGGAGTCCTAGGCTTCGGGGGACTGCTGGAAACACCATATATTTT.

V gene TRBV6-5 combines with J gene TRBJ2-7; 7 bases are a match to TRBD1. Germline CDR1 is MNHEY and CDR2 is SVGAGI. The CDR3 loop spans 14 amino acids. The J segment lost 5 bases and the V segment lost 6 bases, leaving 10 bases of the junction unmatched. The chain's CDR3 is CASRKRGPRDEQYF. The DNA for the CDR3 is TGTGCCAGCAGGAAGAGGGGGCCCCGAGACGAGCAGTACTTC.

The chain links TRBV28 to TRBJ2-1, with D perhaps TRBD1 (6 bases). Germline CDR1 and CDR2: MDHEN and SYDVKM. The CDR3 totals 15 residues. V was clipped by 5 bases and J by 6 bases, with 17 bases between them. CDR3 nucleotides: TGTGCCAGCAGTGAATTACAGGGTGGAGGCAATGAGCAGTTCTTC. Its translation is CASSELQGGGNEQFF. Looking up the rest from reference TRBV28 and TRBJ2-1 gives the full variable domain: DVKVTQSSRYLVKRTGEKVFLECVQDMDHENMFWYRQDPGLGLRLIYFSYDVKMKEKGDIPEGYSVSREKKERFSLILESASTNQTSMYLCASSELQGGGNEQFFGPGTRLTVL.

This chain joins TRBV29-1 and TRBJ1-1, with D uncertain. The CDR3 contains 14 residues. CDR1 and CDR2 (germline): SQVTM, ANQGSEA. Trimming took 0 bases from V and 1 from J, leaving 9 bases between them. DNA for the CDR3: TGCAGCGTTGAAGACGCAGCGACGAACACTGAAGCTTTCTTT. It translates to CSVEDAATNTEAFF.

This chain joins TRBV6-2 or TRBV6-3 and TRBJ1-1, with TRBD1 as a possible D gene (6 bases). The length of the CDR3 is 12 residues. CDR1 MNHEY and CDR2 SVGEGT come from the germline V gene. The V gene lost 5 bases and the J gene lost 9 bases, with 13 bases spanning the gap. The CDR3 sequence is CASSRQATQAFF. The CDR3 region has the DNA TGTGCCAGCAGTAGACAGGCAACCCAAGCTTTCTTT.

V is TRBV19 and J is TRBJ1-1, with D maybe TRBD1 (6 bases). V lost 5 bases to trimming and J lost 1 base, with 11 bases between them. CDR1 is LNHDA, CDR2 SQIVND, per germline (reference sequence). The CDR3 has 14 residues. CDR3 bases: TGTGCCAGTAGTTCCTGGACAGCGAACACTGAAGCTTTCTTT. Protein product: CASSSWTANTEAFF.

This sequence joins TRBV7-9 and TRBJ2-3; a weak D match, TRBD2 (5 bases). Per the germline V gene, CDR1 is SEHNR and CDR2 is FQNEAQ (reference sequence). CDR3 length: 12 amino acids. Trimming removed 1 base at V and 8 bases at J, with 7 bases between. Written as DNA, the CDR3 is TGTGCCAGCAGCTTAGACGGAGGTACGCAGTATTTT. Translated, it gives CASSLDGGTQYF.

The chain joins TRBV7-8 to TRBJ1-2; 7 nucleotides line up with TRBD1. The length of the CDR3 is 15 residues. V dropped 5 bases and J dropped 3; count of bases not matched to a gene: 9. Germline V lookup: CDR1 SGHVS, CDR2 FQNEAQ. The CDR3 DNA follows: TGTGCCAGCAGCCTTCGGACAGGTGGTTACTATGGCTACACCTTC. It encodes CASSLRTGGYYGYTF.

CDR3 in DNA: TGTGCCAGCAGCTTTTGGACTAGCGGCTCCTACGAGCAGTACTTC. This codes for CASSFWTSGSYEQYF. The chain recombines TRBV7-2 with TRBJ2-7, with TRBD2 matching over 10 bases. This CDR3 is built from 15 residues. Trimming took 3 bases from V and 0 from J; bases not matched to a gene: 2. CDR1 is SGHTA, CDR2 FQGNSA, per germline.

This clone has only one observation. The V gene is TRBV30, the J gene TRBJ1-1; 10 bases map to TRBD1. The CDR3 is 16 residues long. Germline lookup yields CDR1 GTSNPN and CDR2 SVGIG (reference sequence). After removal of 2 bases from V and 1 base from J, the junction contained 7 bases not matched to a gene. The CDR3 sequence: CAWSIDRGLRNTEAFF. The CDR3 region has the DNA TGTGCCTGGAGTATAGACAGGGGGCTCCGGAACACTGAAGCTTTCTTT. Full variable domain (remainder filled in from reference TRBV30 and TRBJ1-1): SQTIHQWPATLVQPVGSPLSLECTVEGTSNPNLYWYRQAAGRGLQLLFYSVGIGQISSEVPQNLSASRPQDRQFILSSKKLLLSDSGFYLCAWSIDRGLRNTEAFFGQGTRLTVV.

The genes are TRBV19 and TRBJ2-7; 7 bases line up with TRBD2. CDR1 and CDR2 from the germline V gene are LNHDA and SQIVND (reference sequence). The V segment lost 7 bases and the J segment 2 bases; nucleotides outside the gene matches: 8. The CDR3 spans 14 residues. CDR3 nucleotides: TGTGCCAGTAATTCGACTAGCTCTACCTACGAGCAGTACTTC. It yields the protein CASNSTSSTYEQYF.

This clone was detected a few times. Other DNA variants within this sample encode the same CDR3. As DNA, the CDR3 is TGTGCCAGCAGCTTGGACAGGGATCAGCCCCAGCATTTT. Its protein is CASSLDRDQPQHF. The J gene is TRBJ1-5, the V gene TRBV5-4; the D gene is possibly TRBD1 (6 bases). V was pared by 0 bases and J by 5 bases, with 6 bases between. This CDR3 comprises 13 residues. CDR1 is SGHNT and CDR2 is YYREEE in the germline V gene (reference sequence).

The chain joins TRBV4-3 to TRBJ1-1, with D tentatively TRBD1 (5 bases). V gave up 0 bases and J gave up 3 bases, with 8 bases separating them. The CDR3 consists of 14 residues. Germline V gene data show CDR1 as LGHNA and CDR2 as YSLEER. CDR3 sequence reads: CASSQDTGHTEAFF. The CDR3 DNA follows: TGCGCCAGCAGCCAAGACACAGGCCACACTGAAGCTTTCTTT.

The chain recombines TRBV6-5 with TRBJ1-2, with D possibly TRBD1 on 6 matching bases. CDR3 length: 16 residues. Trimming took off 0 bases at V and 6 bases at J, with 17 bases between the two ends. CDR1 and CDR2 (germline): MNHEY, SVGAGI. CDR3 bases: TGTGCCAGCAGTTACTCAGATAGTTCCCGGGACAATGGCTACACCTTC. Translating gives CASSYSDSSRDNGYTF.

V gene TRBV28 combines with J gene TRBJ2-7, with TRBD2 matching over 11 bases. V shed 6 bases and J 1 base; nucleotides not matched to a gene: 5. CDR3 length: 15 residues. Per the germline V gene, CDR1 is MDHEN and CDR2 is SYDVKM. The chain's CDR3 is CASRPTSGNSYEQYF. The CDR3, as DNA: TGTGCCAGCAGGCCGACTAGCGGGAATTCCTACGAGCAGTACTTC.

The chain couples TRBV2 to TRBJ1-2; TRBD1 matches at 7 bases. Germline V gene lookup returns CDR1 SNHLY and CDR2 FYNNEI. CDR3 length equals 13 residues. V dropped 6 bases and J dropped 1; count of bases not matched to a gene: 2. The CDR3 spells CASRGTVNYGYTF. CDR3 sequence (DNA): TGTGCCAGCAGAGGGACAGTTAACTATGGCTACACCTTC.

The chain links TRBV5-6 to TRBJ1-2; perhaps TRBD1 as D (6 bases). The CDR3 spans 15 residues. V was shortened by 4 bases and J by 4 bases, with 17 bases between the two germline ends. Germline V lookup: CDR1 SGHDT, CDR2 YYEEEE. The CDR3 is CASSRTGGYGYGYTF. CDR3 bases: TGTGCCAGCAGCAGGACGGGGGGCTATGGCTATGGCTACACCTTC.

A single count supports this clone. The gene calls are TRBV14 and TRBJ2-6, with D perhaps TRBD1 (6 bases). The CDR3 sequence is 18 residues long. Trimming took 2 bases from V and 0 from J, leaving 14 bases between them. CDR1 is SGHDN and CDR2 is FVKESK in the germline V gene. CDR3 protein: CASSQLHTGTSGANVLTF. CDR3 DNA: TGTGCCAGCAGCCAACTACACACAGGGACCTCTGGGGCCAACGTCCTGACTTTC.

This sequence joins TRBV9 and TRBJ2-5; possible D gene TRBD1, 6 bases. V lost 1 base to trimming and J lost 2 bases, with 9 bases between them. Germline V gene lookup returns CDR1 SGDLS and CDR2 YYNGEE. This CDR3 region has 14 residues. This CDR3 is CASSVRQDQETQYF. In nucleotides, the CDR3 is TGTGCCAGCAGCGTAAGACAGGATCAAGAGACCCAGTACTTC.

The V and J genes are TRBV10-3 and TRBJ2-3; D possibly corresponds to TRBD2 (6 bases). The ends were cut back, 2 bases at V and 4 bases at J, with 7 bases in the middle. The CDR3 sequence is 13 residues long. Germline V CDR1 and CDR2: ENHRY, SYGVKD. As DNA, the CDR3 is TGTGCCATCAGTGAGGGGGAGGCAGATACGCAGTATTTT. This sequence encodes CAISEGEADTQYF.

This clone was detected once. CDR3 in DNA: TGTGCCAGCAGCTCAGAGGGAGGGAGAACGAACACTGAAGCTTTCTTT. Its protein is CASSSEGGRTNTEAFF. V usage is TRBV9 and J usage is TRBJ1-1; D is undetermined. V was clipped by 4 bases and J by 1 base, with 17 bases between them. This CDR3 is 16 amino acids long. Germline V lookup: CDR1 SGDLS, CDR2 YYNGEE. Supplemented by reference TRBV9 and TRBJ1-1, the full variable domain reads DSGVTQTPKHLITATGQRVTLRCSPRSGDLSVYWYQQSLDQGLQFLIQYYNGEERAKGNILERFSAQQFPDLHSELNLSSLELGDSALYFCASSSEGGRTNTEAFFGQGTRLTVV.